A single sample gave rise to the 6 T cell receptor beta chains below, sequenced in a study of OX40 agonist ivuxolimab in advanced cancers. Generated by immunoSEQ multiplex PCR, the TCRdb table keeps only in-frame clones and is missing some. This table holds 90,000 to 100,000 clones, about 87% found once. The specimen was CD4+ or CD8+ T cells sorted from blood, collected in a trial of the OX40 agonist ivuxolimab. The receptors here all came from an adult with an advanced solid tumor such as melanoma, head and neck, liver or kidney cancer.

The chain is built from TRBV6-6 and TRBJ1-5, with D possibly matching TRBD1 (5 bases). This CDR3 is built from 15 residues. V lost 6 bases and J 2 bases, leaving 14 bases between the germline ends. Per the germline V gene, CDR1 is MNHNY and CDR2 is SVGAGI (reference sequence). The CDR3 DNA follows: TGTGCCAGCAGCAAAACAGGAGGGGGCAATCAGCCCCAGCATTTT. Its translation is CASSKTGGGNQPQHF.

The chain has TRBV5-4 and TRBJ2-5; D remains ambiguous. The length of the CDR3 is 14 residues. The germline CDR1 and CDR2 sequences are SGHNT and YYREEE (reference sequence). The V gene lost 1 base and the J gene lost 3 bases, with 10 bases spanning the gap. CDR3 protein: CASSLRSREETQYF. The CDR3, as DNA: TGTGCCAGCAGCTTGAGGTCTCGTGAAGAGACCCAGTACTTC.

V is TRBV4-1 and J is TRBJ1-5; maybe TRBD1 (5 bases). V was clipped by 6 bases and J by 5 bases, with 11 bases between them. Germline V lookup: CDR1 MGHRA, CDR2 YSYEKL. The CDR3 runs 13 residues. This chain's CDR3 is CASSRTPYQPQHF. The CDR3 region has the DNA TGCGCCAGCAGTAGGACACCTTATCAGCCCCAGCATTTT.

J is TRBJ1-3 and V is TRBV6-5; D remains ambiguous. Between the trimmed V and J ends, which lost 6 bases and 1 base, there was a span of 10 bases. CDR3 length equals 14 residues. Per the germline V gene, CDR1 is MNHEY and CDR2 is SVGAGI. CDR3 amino acids: CASRDVSSGNTIYF. The CDR3 bases are TGTGCCAGCAGGGACGTATCTTCTGGAAACACCATATATTTT.

About this clone: Relative to the germline gene, one junction end is altered; a read error may explain this. This sample includes further DNA sequences coding for the same CDR3. V and J are TRBV27 and TRBJ2-2; D ambiguous. CDR3 length: 15 residues. Germline V gene data show CDR1 as MNHEY and CDR2 as SMNVEV (reference sequence). The CDR3 reads CASSLSEPNTGELFF. As DNA, the CDR3 is TGCGCCAGCAGTTTATCGGAACCAAACACCGGGGAGCTGTTTTTT.

The chain is built from TRBV6-6 and TRBJ1-1, with no clear D. The germline V and J ends were trimmed by 7 bases and 2 bases, with 8 bases remaining between them. CDR1 is MNHNY, CDR2 SVGAGI, per germline (reference sequence). The CDR3 covers 12 residues. The CDR3 region has the DNA TGTGCCAGCATCCGGATCAACACTGAAGCTTTCTTT. It translates to CASIRINTEAFF.